The 20 T cell receptor beta chains below were found in one sample sequenced in a study of beta chain features in type 1 diabetes. Study-level points and caveats: Shorter TCRB CDR3s, moderately but significantly so, were found in Type 1 diabetes patients in all four CD4+ subsets.

Their antigens are not known. The investigators reverse transcribed all of the isolated RNA, so they sequenced expressed TCRB transcripts. Clones were sequenced by immunoSEQ multiplex PCR, and TCRdb holds only the in-frame ones, with some missing. There are 250,000 to 350,000 clones in the sample; 13% to 15% occur only once, and 0.015% to 0.02% lies in the top ten. Material for sequencing was naive CD4+ T cells from blood. The source of these receptors is a man younger than 40 with type 1 diabetes.

This sequence joins TRBV27 and TRBJ2-5, with TRBD2 identical over 12 bases. The CDR3 covers 14 residues. V was clipped by 4 bases and J by 7 bases; unmatched bases: 4. Germline V gene data show CDR1 as MNHEY and CDR2 as SMNVEV (reference sequence). The CDR3 DNA sequence: TGTGCCAGCAGTTCCCGACTAGCGGGAGCGACCCAGTACTTC. The encoded protein is CASSSRLAGATQYF.

This clone has more than one count but fewer than ten. This chain connects TRBV6-6 to TRBJ2-5; 9 bases fit TRBD2. This CDR3 is 13 amino acids long. In germline, CDR1 is MNHNY, CDR2 SVGAGI (reference sequence). The V segment lost 8 bases and the J segment 5 bases; nucleotides outside the gene matches: 6. CDR3: CASGGLAGETQYF. Written as DNA, the CDR3 is TGTGCCAGCGGGGGACTAGCCGGGGAGACCCAGTACTTC.

This clone has more than one count but fewer than ten. The chain couples TRBV29-1 to TRBJ2-3; 8 bases align to TRBD2. The germline CDR1 and CDR2 sequences are SQVTM and ANQGSEA. With V trimmed by 5 bases and J by 4 bases, 8 bases remained unmatched. This CDR3 contains 14 residues. The CDR3 DNA follows: TGCAGCGTTTCAACCGGGACTAGGGCAGATACGCAGTATTTT. Amino acid sequence: CSVSTGTRADTQYF.

CDR3 bases: TGCGCCAGCAGCTCTAGAGGGGGCGGCACAGATACGCAGTATTTT. This gives the protein CASSSRGGGTDTQYF. The rearrangement uses TRBV5-1 and TRBJ2-3; 7 bases agree with TRBD1. This CDR3 contains 15 residues. Germline loops: CDR1 SGHRS, CDR2 YFSETQ. Trimming cost V 3 bases and J 1 base; bases outside gene matches: 5.

The rearrangement uses TRBV11-2 and TRBJ2-7; perhaps TRBD1 as D (6 bases). CDR3 size: 15 residues. In germline, CDR1 is SGHAT, CDR2 FQNNGV. With 0 bases removed from V and 7 bases from J, the gap between germline ends came to 16 bases. CDR3 sequence reads: CASSLDYRQGKEQYF. DNA of the CDR3: TGTGCCAGCAGCTTAGATTACAGGCAGGGGAAAGAGCAGTACTTC.

This clone was seen more than once but under ten times. The chain joins TRBV5-1 to TRBJ1-1; TRBD1 agrees at 8 bases. V lost 4 bases, J lost 1 base, and 3 bases stayed unmatched. The CDR3 length is 14 residues. CDR1 is SGHRS, CDR2 YFSETQ, per germline. CDR3 residues: CASSGQGGNTEAFF. CDR3 bases: TGCGCCAGCAGCGGACAGGGTGGGAACACTGAAGCTTTCTTT.

The chain is built from TRBV28 and TRBJ1-1, with D unresolved. From germline, CDR1 is MDHEN and CDR2 SYDVKM. The V end lost 2 bases, the J end lost 11 bases, and 15 bases lay between the germline ends. There are 13 residues in the CDR3. The CDR3 coding sequence is TGTGCCAGCAGTTTAAGGCGGAGCAGAGGGGCTTTCTTT. This sequence encodes CASSLRRSRGAFF.

The chain links TRBV25-1 to TRBJ2-7; tentative D call: TRBD1 (6 bases). V was shortened by 1 base and J by 6 bases, with 25 bases between the two germline ends. Germline V gene data show CDR1 as MGHDK and CDR2 as SYGVNS. This CDR3 is built from 18 residues. CDR3 loop: CASSESSRGDLLGIEQYF. CDR3 DNA: TGTGCCAGCAGTGAATCGTCCAGGGGAGATCTGCTAGGTATCGAGCAGTACTTC.

The rearrangement joins TRBV2 to TRBJ2-6; no clear D gene. Trimming stripped 2 bases from V and 0 bases from J, with 8 bases between. Per germline, CDR1 SNHLY and CDR2 FYNNEI. CDR3 size: 16 residues. CDR3 region: CASSEFASSGANVLTF. In DNA form, the CDR3 reads TGTGCCAGCAGTGAATTTGCGAGCTCTGGGGCCAACGTCCTGACTTTC.

The table lists this clone with a few counts. The gene calls are TRBV5-1 and TRBJ2-7, with 13 bases identical to TRBD2. The CDR3 runs 15 residues. The germline gives CDR1 SGHRS, CDR2 YFSETQ. V was pared by 4 bases and J by 5 bases, with 6 bases of the junction left unmatched. Here the CDR3 reads CASSPGTSGTHEQYF. The CDR3 nucleotides are TGCGCCAGCAGCCCCGGGACTAGCGGGACCCACGAGCAGTACTTC.

V is TRBV18 and J is TRBJ1-2; D gene ambiguous. The V gene lost 8 bases and the J gene lost 8 bases, with 21 bases spanning the gap. Germline assignment: CDR1 KGHSH and CDR2 LQKENI. The CDR3 extends over 14 amino acids. CDR3: CASGDVGGFQGYTF. The CDR3 nucleotides read TGTGCCAGCGGAGACGTAGGAGGGTTTCAAGGCTACACCTTC.

This clone has only a few counts. This rearrangement joins TRBV28 to TRBJ2-4, with D perhaps TRBD1 (6 bases). The CDR3 runs to 15 residues. Per germline, CDR1 MDHEN and CDR2 SYDVKM. V shed 5 bases and J shed 5 bases, with 16 bases lying between them. CDR3 in DNA: TGTGCCAGCAGTCCCGGACAGCTGGTACAAAACATTCAGTACTTC. This codes for CASSPGQLVQNIQYF.

V usage is TRBV18 and J usage is TRBJ2-1; D possibly corresponds to TRBD2 (5 bases). V was pared by 1 base and J by 6 bases, with 10 bases between. CDR3 length: 14 residues. Germline assignment: CDR1 KGHSH and CDR2 LQKENI. For the CDR3, the DNA is TGTGCCAGCTCACCACGCGGGTTTCGCAATGAGCAGTTCTTC. It encodes CASSPRGFRNEQFF.

The rearrangement joins TRBV2 to TRBJ2-3, with D perhaps TRBD2 (5 bases). The germline gives CDR1 SNHLY, CDR2 FYNNEI. The CDR3 consists of 17 residues. Trimming removed 0 bases at V and 4 bases at J, with 17 bases between. The CDR3 region is CASSEALQGSLADTQYF. The CDR3 DNA is TGTGCCAGCAGTGAAGCGCTTCAAGGGAGTTTAGCAGATACGCAGTATTTT.

In its sample, this clone was seen a few times. The rearrangement links TRBV28 to TRBJ2-1, with D unresolved. CDR1 is MDHEN, CDR2 SYDVKM, per germline. CDR3 length: 13 amino acids. V shed 8 bases and J shed 0 bases, with 8 bases lying between them. CDR3 sequence: CASLTSSYNEQFF. CDR3 nucleotides: TGTGCCAGCTTAACCAGCTCCTACAATGAGCAGTTCTTC.

The table lists this clone with a few counts. The V gene is TRBV7-2, the J gene TRBJ1-1; 10 bases align to TRBD1. V was clipped by 5 bases and J by 5 bases; unmatched bases: 11. CDR1 is SGHTA and CDR2 is FQGNSA in the germline V gene. The CDR3 runs 16 residues. The CDR3: CASSPRTGGMATEAFF. CDR3 bases: TGTGCCAGCAGCCCGCGGACAGGGGGGATGGCTACTGAAGCTTTCTTT.

The rearrangement uses TRBV5-1 and TRBJ2-4, with 10 bases aligning to TRBD2. Germline V gene lookup returns CDR1 SGHRS and CDR2 YFSETQ. This CDR3 region has 18 residues. The V and J ends lost 1 base and 6 bases, in that order; junction bases with no gene match: 13. CDR3 sequence reads: CASSLSSASGSKRNIQYF. In nucleotides, the CDR3 is TGCGCCAGCAGCTTGTCCTCGGCTAGCGGGAGTAAAAGAAACATTCAGTACTTC.

This clone has only a few counts. V and J are TRBV7-2 and TRBJ2-7; TRBD2 aligns across 9 bases. V was clipped by 1 base and J by 2 bases; unmatched bases: 3. The CDR3 consists of 15 residues. In germline, CDR1 is SGHTA, CDR2 FQGNSA. This CDR3 is CASSLVLAGTYEQYF. In DNA form, the CDR3 reads TGTGCCAGCAGCTTAGTACTAGCGGGCACCTACGAGCAGTACTTC.

There are a few counts of this clone. This chain links TRBV7-9 with TRBJ2-6; the D gene is possibly TRBD1 (6 bases). The germline V gene has CDR1 SEHNR and CDR2 FQNEAQ (reference sequence). Trimming cost V 7 bases and J 2 bases, with 21 bases left between them. This CDR3 has 18 amino acids. The CDR3: CASIPTGTGRPGANVLTF. The CDR3 coding sequence is TGTGCCAGCATCCCCACAGGGACCGGTCGTCCTGGGGCCAACGTCCTGACTTTC.

The chain combines TRBV4-2 with TRBJ2-5; the match to TRBD2 covers 7 bases. J gave up 4 bases and V 0 bases, and 8 bases lay outside the gene matches. The CDR3 runs to 16 residues. Per germline, CDR1 LGHNA and CDR2 YNFKEQ. For the CDR3, the DNA is TGTGCCAGCAGCCAAGATATGGCGGGGGAGGGAGAGACCCAGTACTTC. Translated: CASSQDMAGEGETQYF.